This TCR beta chain was found in a study of Graves' ophthalmopathy and Graves' hyperthyroidism. General study results and limits: Most thyroid clonotypes with frequency above 0.001 were detected in blood too.

Physicians reached a diagnosis by relying on clinical symptoms, serum thyroxine, TRAb, thyroid ultrasound and orbital computed tomography. This clonotype was seen at least ten times. Antigen unknown. Germline-derived CDR1 and CDR2 are SEHNR and FQNEAQ (reference sequence). The V end was cut by 3 bases, the J end by 1 base, with 10 bases between. CDR3 size: 14 residues. The authors amplified TCR beta CDR3 regions from RNA transcripts. HTBI-primed first-round RT-PCR preceded second-round multiplex PCR. Using its own MiXCR run on the multiplex PCR reads, TCRdb lists one record per CDR3 protein. The table shows about 620,000 distinct CDR3 sequences, with roughly 20% occurring only once.

Sequencing used peripheral blood. The sequence was collected from a young woman with stable Graves' hyperthyroidism. Some clones in this sample may be carry-over from other donors' samples. The V gene is TRBV7-9, the J gene TRBJ2-7, with unresolved D. The CDR3 here is CASSFPEPSYEQYF. The CDR3 DNA reads TGTGCCAGCAGCTTTCCAGAGCCTTCCTACGAGCAGTACTTC.